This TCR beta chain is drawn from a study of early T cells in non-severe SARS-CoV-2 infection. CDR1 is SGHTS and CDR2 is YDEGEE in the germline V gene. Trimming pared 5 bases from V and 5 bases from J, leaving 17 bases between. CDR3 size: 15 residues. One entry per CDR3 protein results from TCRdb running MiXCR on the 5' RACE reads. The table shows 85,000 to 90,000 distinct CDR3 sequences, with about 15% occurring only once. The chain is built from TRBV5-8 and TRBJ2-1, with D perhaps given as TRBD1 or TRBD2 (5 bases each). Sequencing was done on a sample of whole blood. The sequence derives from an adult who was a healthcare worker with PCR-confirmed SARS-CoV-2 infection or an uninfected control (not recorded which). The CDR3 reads CASSSPGRWNNEQFF. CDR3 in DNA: TGTGCCAGCAGTTCACCGGGACGGTGGAACAATGAGCAGTTCTTC.